The next 28 T cell receptor beta chains were all read from a single sample in a study of brain T cells in children with intractable seizures. The data were produced by immunoSEQ multiplex PCR, yet TCRdb's version contains in-frame clones alone and is incomplete. The sample has about 40,000 clones, more than 80% seen once. The source was peripheral blood, collected at surgery. These receptors all stem from a girl aged 2 to 10 with tuberous sclerosis and intractable seizures.

The rearrangement joins TRBV29-1 to TRBJ2-7; D is perhaps TRBD1 (6 bases). Germline V gene data show CDR1 as SQVTM and CDR2 as ANQGSEA. The ends were cut back, 6 bases at V and 7 bases at J, with 10 bases in the middle. There are 10 residues in the CDR3. The CDR3, as DNA: TGCAGCGTCTGGACAGCAGAGCAGTACTTC. Translated, it gives CSVWTAEQYF.

The J gene is TRBJ2-5, the V gene TRBV10-3, with D possibly being TRBD1 (6 bases). The V gene lost 0 bases and the J gene lost 2 bases, with 10 bases spanning the gap. This CDR3 comprises 15 residues. In germline, CDR1 is ENHRY, CDR2 SYGVKD. This CDR3 is CAISESGGQQETQYF. For the CDR3, the DNA is TGTGCCATCAGTGAGTCAGGTGGACAGCAAGAGACCCAGTACTTC.

This clone has only a few counts. The V gene is TRBV14, the J gene TRBJ2-7, with D maybe TRBD1 (6 bases). Per the germline V gene, CDR1 is SGHDN and CDR2 is FVKESK. V lost 2 bases and J 7 bases, leaving 15 bases between the germline ends. CDR3 length equals 14 residues. DNA of the CDR3: TGTGCCAGCAGCCAACTTTCAGGGGCAGGAGAGCAGTACTTC. It specifies CASSQLSGAGEQYF.

This chain joins TRBV5-1 and TRBJ2-2, with TRBD1 identical over 8 bases. The V and J ends lost 4 bases and 6 bases, in that order; junction bases with no gene match: 5. The CDR3 runs to 14 residues. Germline CDR1 is SGHRS and CDR2 is YFSETQ. CDR3 sequence reads: CASSILQGAGELFF. The CDR3, as DNA: TGCGCCAGCAGCATTCTACAGGGGGCCGGGGAGCTGTTTTTT.

This chain links TRBV28 with TRBJ1-2; D remains unclear. The ends were cut back, 9 bases at V and 7 bases at J, with 15 bases in the middle. The CDR3 spans 12 residues. CDR1 is MDHEN and CDR2 is SYDVKM in the germline V gene. The CDR3 DNA reads as TGTGCCAGTTTTATCGGGGTCGGTGGCTACACCTTC. Protein sequence: CASFIGVGGYTF.

The chain couples TRBV9 to TRBJ2-3; 13 bases align to TRBD2. In germline, CDR1 is SGDLS, CDR2 YYNGEE. The CDR3 covers 17 residues. Losses at the gene ends were 0 bases for V and 4 bases for J; bases not matched to a gene: 5. This chain's CDR3 is CASSVATSGGVADTQYF. In DNA form, the CDR3 reads TGTGCCAGCAGCGTAGCTACTAGCGGGGGGGTTGCAGATACGCAGTATTTT.

V and J are TRBV5-1 and TRBJ2-3, with 7 bases aligning to TRBD1. The CDR3 consists of 14 residues. Germline lookup yields CDR1 SGHRS and CDR2 YFSETQ. The trim removed 4 bases at V and 11 bases at J, leaving 13 bases unmatched. CDR3 sequence: CASSPMGQSYWQYF. Here the CDR3 DNA reads TGCGCCAGCAGCCCGATGGGACAGTCCTATTGGCAGTATTTT. The full variable domain, with the rest looked up from reference TRBV5-1 and TRBJ2-3, is KAGVTQTPRYLIKTRGQQVTLSCSPISGHRSVSWYQQTPGQGLQFLFEYFSETQRNKGNFPGRFSGRQFSNSRSEMNVSTLELGDSALYLCASSPMGQSYWQYFGPGTRLTVL.

The V and J genes are TRBV11-2 and TRBJ2-5, with TRBD2 identical over 9 bases. V shed 5 bases and J 2 bases; nucleotides not matched to a gene: 18. Germline assignment: CDR1 SGHAT and CDR2 FQNNGV. CDR3 size: 19 residues. The DNA of the CDR3 is TGTGCCAGCAGCCTGGGGTGGCGGGGGGGCTTAGGTAGGCAAGAGACCCAGTACTTC. The encoded protein is CASSLGWRGGLGRQETQYF.

The CDR3 protein is CASSFQGNYGYTF. As DNA, the CDR3 is TGTGCCAGCAGTTTTCAGGGCAACTATGGCTACACCTTC. The chain couples TRBV12-3 or TRBV12-4 to TRBJ1-2, with D possibly being TRBD1 (5 bases). This CDR3 has 13 amino acids. V dropped 3 bases and J dropped 2 bases, with 7 bases sitting between them.

This rearrangement joins TRBV29-1 to TRBJ1-2; 7 nucleotides line up with TRBD1. V was clipped by 1 base and J by 9 bases; unmatched bases: 5. Germline V CDR1 and CDR2: SQVTM, ANQGSEA. This CDR3 spans 12 amino acids. CDR3 region: CSVEVGGGRYTF. CDR3 DNA sequence: TGCAGCGTTGAAGTAGGGGGCGGACGCTACACCTTC.

DNA for the CDR3: TGCGCCAGCAGCTTGGACAGTCTCAATCAGCCCCAGCATTTT. This translates into CASSLDSLNQPQHF. The chain uses TRBV5-1 and TRBJ1-5, with D unclear. CDR3 length equals 14 residues. The V gene lost 0 bases and the J gene lost 3 bases, with 7 bases spanning the gap. Germline CDR1 is SGHRS and CDR2 is YFSETQ.

The chain is built from TRBV4-1 and TRBJ1-6; TRBD1 is a possible D gene (6 bases). The CDR3 is made up of 15 amino acids. Germline V gene data show CDR1 as MGHRA and CDR2 as YSYEKL. V was trimmed by 3 bases and J by 10 bases, leaving 16 bases between them. As DNA, the CDR3 is TGCGCCAGCAGCCAGGGGGCCCCAACGCCCTCACCCCTCCACTTT. Protein: CASSQGAPTPSPLHF.

This chain uses TRBV6-1 with TRBJ2-5; tentatively, D is TRBD2 (7 bases). Germline V gives CDR1 MNHNS, CDR2 SASEGT. V was cut by 1 base and J by 1 base, with 10 bases left in between. The CDR3 contains 15 residues. The CDR3 sequence is CASSEVGGGQETQYF. CDR3 DNA: TGTGCCAGCAGTGAAGTAGGGGGGGGCCAAGAGACCCAGTACTTC.

The chain has TRBV18 and TRBJ2-3; 7 bases align to TRBD1. Germline V gives CDR1 KGHSH, CDR2 LQKENI. This CDR3 region has 16 residues. Trimming took 3 bases from V and 0 from J; bases not matched to a gene: 6. CDR3 sequence: CASSPGQVTSTDTQYF. Written as DNA, the CDR3 is TGTGCCAGCTCACCCGGACAGGTGACTAGCACAGATACGCAGTATTTT.

This clone was seen only once. The chain couples TRBV10-3 to TRBJ2-5, with a weak D call TRBD2 (5 bases). The ends were cut back, 3 bases at V and 2 bases at J, with 19 bases in the middle. Germline V CDR1 and CDR2: ENHRY, SYGVKD. CDR3 size: 17 residues. CDR3 loop: CAISDEARAIRQETQYF. The DNA for the CDR3 is TGTGCCATCAGTGATGAAGCGCGGGCGATAAGACAAGAGACCCAGTACTTC.

This sequence joins TRBV14 and TRBJ2-1, with D perhaps TRBD1 or TRBD2 (5 bases each). Per germline, CDR1 SGHDN and CDR2 FVKESK. CDR3 size: 16 residues. Trimming stripped 3 bases from V and 0 bases from J, with 12 bases between. The CDR3 sequence is CASSQGTRSSYNEQFF. DNA for the CDR3: TGTGCCAGCAGCCAGGGGACCCGAAGCTCCTACAATGAGCAGTTCTTC.

This chain joins TRBV12-3 or TRBV12-4 and TRBJ2-1; D ambiguous. The length of the CDR3 is 12 residues. V lost 1 base and J lost 13, with 11 bases in between. The CDR3 sequence: CASSLGARSQFF. Written as DNA, the CDR3 is TGTGCCAGCAGTTTAGGGGCGCGGAGCCAGTTCTTC.

The chain links TRBV25-1 to TRBJ2-7; D possibly corresponds to TRBD1 (6 bases). Deletions cut 7 bases from V and 3 bases from J, with 13 bases between. CDR1 is MGHDK, CDR2 SYGVNS, per germline. This CDR3 region has 13 residues. The CDR3 here is CASTGHSGYEQYF. Here the CDR3 DNA reads TGTGCCAGCACGGGACACAGCGGCTACGAGCAGTACTTC.

This clone was detected only once. V gene TRBV20-1 combines with J gene TRBJ2-4; D perhaps matches TRBD2 (6 bases). Germline V gene lookup returns CDR1 DFQATT and CDR2 SNEGSKA (reference sequence). The CDR3 is 11 residues long. Trimming cost V 4 bases and J 9 bases, with 10 bases left between them. CDR3 sequence reads: CSAKVGGIQYF. CDR3 in DNA: TGCAGTGCTAAAGTGGGGGGCATTCAGTACTTC.

This clone has a single count. V usage is TRBV18 and J usage is TRBJ1-2; 9 positions match TRBD1. The CDR3 extends over 15 amino acids. V shed 3 bases, J shed 8 bases, and the junction held 10 bases outside the gene matches. The germline gives CDR1 KGHSH, CDR2 LQKENI. CDR3 in DNA: TGTGCCAGCTCACCTAGGACAGGGGCGACGAGAGGCTACACCTTC. Translation gives CASSPRTGATRGYTF.

This chain connects TRBV2 to TRBJ1-5; 7 bases agree with TRBD1. The junction had 5 bases not matched to a gene; V was cut back by 6 bases and J by 3 bases. This CDR3 is built from 14 residues. The germline V gene has CDR1 SNHLY and CDR2 FYNNEI. This CDR3 is CASSDDRVNQPQHF. CDR3 nucleotide sequence: TGTGCCAGCAGCGACGACAGGGTCAATCAGCCCCAGCATTTT.

This clone came up once. The rearrangement uses TRBV4-1 and TRBJ2-7; a possible D gene is TRBD2 (5 bases). The V and J ends lost 1 base and 4 bases respectively, with 14 bases between them. This CDR3 spans 15 amino acids. Germline V gene sequence: CDR1 MGHRA, CDR2 YSYEKL. The CDR3 spells CASSQASGGLYEQYV. In DNA, the CDR3 is TGCGCCAGCAGCCAAGCTTCAGGAGGTCTATACGAGCAGTACGTC.

CDR3 coding DNA: TGTGCCAGCAGCGTAGAGCATATGGGCACAGATACGCAGTATTTT. Its translation is CASSVEHMGTDTQYF. The J gene is TRBJ2-3, the V gene TRBV9, with D unclear. The CDR3 is made up of 15 amino acids. Germline V CDR1 and CDR2: SGDLS, YYNGEE. V was clipped by 0 bases and J by 1 base, with 9 bases between them. Variable domain in full (rest from reference TRBV9 and TRBJ2-3): DSGVTQTPKHLITATGQRVTLRCSPRSGDLSVYWYQQSLDQGLQFLIQYYNGEERAKGNILERFSAQQFPDLHSELNLSSLELGDSALYFCASSVEHMGTDTQYFGPGTRLTVL.

V and J are TRBV30 and TRBJ2-2, with 10 bases matching TRBD1. This CDR3 comprises 15 residues. The J segment lost 6 bases and the V segment lost 3 bases, leaving 7 bases of the junction unmatched. Germline CDR1 GTSNPN, CDR2 SVGIG (reference sequence). CDR3 sequence: CAWRKGTGDPGELFF. In nucleotides, the CDR3 is TGTGCCTGGAGAAAAGGGACAGGGGATCCCGGGGAGCTGTTTTTT.

The rearrangement joins TRBV24-1 to TRBJ2-5; TRBD1 is a possible D gene (5 bases). Germline V gene data show CDR1 as KGHDR and CDR2 as SFDVKD. Trimming pared 6 bases from V and 1 base from J, leaving 14 bases between. The CDR3 runs to 15 residues. In DNA, the CDR3 is TGTGCCACCAGTTCTTCGCAGGGTCTCCAAGAGACCCAGTACTTC. Its protein is CATSSSQGLQETQYF.

The rearrangement uses TRBV9 and TRBJ2-3; 9 nucleotides align to TRBD2. The CDR3 covers 15 residues. Germline lookup yields CDR1 SGDLS and CDR2 YYNGEE. J gave up 4 bases and V 2 bases, and 5 bases lay outside the gene matches. The CDR3 here is CASSVGSGGSDTQYF. CDR3 coding DNA: TGTGCCAGCAGCGTGGGTAGCGGGGGTTCAGATACGCAGTATTTT. Using reference TRBV9 and TRBJ2-3 for the parts outside the CDR3, the full variable domain is DSGVTQTPKHLITATGQRVTLRCSPRSGDLSVYWYQQSLDQGLQFLIQYYNGEERAKGNILERFSAQQFPDLHSELNLSSLELGDSALYFCASSVGSGGSDTQYFGPGTRLTVL.

This clone was seen a single time. The chain carries TRBV5-1 and TRBJ2-4, with 9 bases fitting TRBD1. The CDR3 totals 15 residues. V dropped 0 bases and J dropped 8; count of bases not matched to a gene: 6. Germline values: CDR1 SGHRS, CDR2 YFSETQ. CDR3 coding DNA: TGCGCCAGCAGCTTGGGGGACAGGGATCTTGACATTCAGTACTTC. It codes for CASSLGDRDLDIQYF.

V and J are TRBV6-5 and TRBJ1-2; unclear D gene. Trimming shortened V by 6 bases and J by 7 bases, and 21 bases separated the two germline ends. The CDR3 covers 15 residues. Germline CDR1 is MNHEY and CDR2 is SVGAGI. The CDR3 DNA follows: TGTGCCAGCAGGGATCGGACGGATTGGCGGCTTGGCTACACCTTC. This sequence encodes CASRDRTDWRLGYTF.